The entry below describes one T cell receptor (beta chain). Antigen specificity is unknown. Trimming took off 2 bases at V and 3 bases at J, with 8 bases between the two ends. CDR3 size: 14 residues. Germline V gene lookup returns CDR1 WNHNN and CDR2 SYGVQD (reference sequence). This entry comes from a study of shared clonotypes between healthy human individuals. The overall study: There were three CD4 naive, three CD4 memory, two CD8 naive and one CD8 memory plates per donor.

Study-wide results and caveats: Clonotype sharing among donors, it was expected, would be affected by sequencing depth. The authors sampled blood alone, and tissue repertoires likely differ.

Profiling relied on immunoSEQ multiplex PCR, and the TCRdb table lists in-frame clones only, not all of them. The sample lists about 1.5 million clones, over 95% seen once, with approximately 1% in the top ten. The sequenced sample consisted of naive CD4+ T cells sorted from blood. The subset is: CD45RA+ positively selected. The TCR was taken from a man younger than 45 in good health. The chain uses TRBV10-1 and TRBJ1-5, with D possibly matching TRBD1 (5 bases). This CDR3 reads CASSEEGNNQPQHF. The CDR3 coding sequence is TGCGCCAGCAGTGAGGAGGGGAACAATCAGCCCCAGCATTTT.